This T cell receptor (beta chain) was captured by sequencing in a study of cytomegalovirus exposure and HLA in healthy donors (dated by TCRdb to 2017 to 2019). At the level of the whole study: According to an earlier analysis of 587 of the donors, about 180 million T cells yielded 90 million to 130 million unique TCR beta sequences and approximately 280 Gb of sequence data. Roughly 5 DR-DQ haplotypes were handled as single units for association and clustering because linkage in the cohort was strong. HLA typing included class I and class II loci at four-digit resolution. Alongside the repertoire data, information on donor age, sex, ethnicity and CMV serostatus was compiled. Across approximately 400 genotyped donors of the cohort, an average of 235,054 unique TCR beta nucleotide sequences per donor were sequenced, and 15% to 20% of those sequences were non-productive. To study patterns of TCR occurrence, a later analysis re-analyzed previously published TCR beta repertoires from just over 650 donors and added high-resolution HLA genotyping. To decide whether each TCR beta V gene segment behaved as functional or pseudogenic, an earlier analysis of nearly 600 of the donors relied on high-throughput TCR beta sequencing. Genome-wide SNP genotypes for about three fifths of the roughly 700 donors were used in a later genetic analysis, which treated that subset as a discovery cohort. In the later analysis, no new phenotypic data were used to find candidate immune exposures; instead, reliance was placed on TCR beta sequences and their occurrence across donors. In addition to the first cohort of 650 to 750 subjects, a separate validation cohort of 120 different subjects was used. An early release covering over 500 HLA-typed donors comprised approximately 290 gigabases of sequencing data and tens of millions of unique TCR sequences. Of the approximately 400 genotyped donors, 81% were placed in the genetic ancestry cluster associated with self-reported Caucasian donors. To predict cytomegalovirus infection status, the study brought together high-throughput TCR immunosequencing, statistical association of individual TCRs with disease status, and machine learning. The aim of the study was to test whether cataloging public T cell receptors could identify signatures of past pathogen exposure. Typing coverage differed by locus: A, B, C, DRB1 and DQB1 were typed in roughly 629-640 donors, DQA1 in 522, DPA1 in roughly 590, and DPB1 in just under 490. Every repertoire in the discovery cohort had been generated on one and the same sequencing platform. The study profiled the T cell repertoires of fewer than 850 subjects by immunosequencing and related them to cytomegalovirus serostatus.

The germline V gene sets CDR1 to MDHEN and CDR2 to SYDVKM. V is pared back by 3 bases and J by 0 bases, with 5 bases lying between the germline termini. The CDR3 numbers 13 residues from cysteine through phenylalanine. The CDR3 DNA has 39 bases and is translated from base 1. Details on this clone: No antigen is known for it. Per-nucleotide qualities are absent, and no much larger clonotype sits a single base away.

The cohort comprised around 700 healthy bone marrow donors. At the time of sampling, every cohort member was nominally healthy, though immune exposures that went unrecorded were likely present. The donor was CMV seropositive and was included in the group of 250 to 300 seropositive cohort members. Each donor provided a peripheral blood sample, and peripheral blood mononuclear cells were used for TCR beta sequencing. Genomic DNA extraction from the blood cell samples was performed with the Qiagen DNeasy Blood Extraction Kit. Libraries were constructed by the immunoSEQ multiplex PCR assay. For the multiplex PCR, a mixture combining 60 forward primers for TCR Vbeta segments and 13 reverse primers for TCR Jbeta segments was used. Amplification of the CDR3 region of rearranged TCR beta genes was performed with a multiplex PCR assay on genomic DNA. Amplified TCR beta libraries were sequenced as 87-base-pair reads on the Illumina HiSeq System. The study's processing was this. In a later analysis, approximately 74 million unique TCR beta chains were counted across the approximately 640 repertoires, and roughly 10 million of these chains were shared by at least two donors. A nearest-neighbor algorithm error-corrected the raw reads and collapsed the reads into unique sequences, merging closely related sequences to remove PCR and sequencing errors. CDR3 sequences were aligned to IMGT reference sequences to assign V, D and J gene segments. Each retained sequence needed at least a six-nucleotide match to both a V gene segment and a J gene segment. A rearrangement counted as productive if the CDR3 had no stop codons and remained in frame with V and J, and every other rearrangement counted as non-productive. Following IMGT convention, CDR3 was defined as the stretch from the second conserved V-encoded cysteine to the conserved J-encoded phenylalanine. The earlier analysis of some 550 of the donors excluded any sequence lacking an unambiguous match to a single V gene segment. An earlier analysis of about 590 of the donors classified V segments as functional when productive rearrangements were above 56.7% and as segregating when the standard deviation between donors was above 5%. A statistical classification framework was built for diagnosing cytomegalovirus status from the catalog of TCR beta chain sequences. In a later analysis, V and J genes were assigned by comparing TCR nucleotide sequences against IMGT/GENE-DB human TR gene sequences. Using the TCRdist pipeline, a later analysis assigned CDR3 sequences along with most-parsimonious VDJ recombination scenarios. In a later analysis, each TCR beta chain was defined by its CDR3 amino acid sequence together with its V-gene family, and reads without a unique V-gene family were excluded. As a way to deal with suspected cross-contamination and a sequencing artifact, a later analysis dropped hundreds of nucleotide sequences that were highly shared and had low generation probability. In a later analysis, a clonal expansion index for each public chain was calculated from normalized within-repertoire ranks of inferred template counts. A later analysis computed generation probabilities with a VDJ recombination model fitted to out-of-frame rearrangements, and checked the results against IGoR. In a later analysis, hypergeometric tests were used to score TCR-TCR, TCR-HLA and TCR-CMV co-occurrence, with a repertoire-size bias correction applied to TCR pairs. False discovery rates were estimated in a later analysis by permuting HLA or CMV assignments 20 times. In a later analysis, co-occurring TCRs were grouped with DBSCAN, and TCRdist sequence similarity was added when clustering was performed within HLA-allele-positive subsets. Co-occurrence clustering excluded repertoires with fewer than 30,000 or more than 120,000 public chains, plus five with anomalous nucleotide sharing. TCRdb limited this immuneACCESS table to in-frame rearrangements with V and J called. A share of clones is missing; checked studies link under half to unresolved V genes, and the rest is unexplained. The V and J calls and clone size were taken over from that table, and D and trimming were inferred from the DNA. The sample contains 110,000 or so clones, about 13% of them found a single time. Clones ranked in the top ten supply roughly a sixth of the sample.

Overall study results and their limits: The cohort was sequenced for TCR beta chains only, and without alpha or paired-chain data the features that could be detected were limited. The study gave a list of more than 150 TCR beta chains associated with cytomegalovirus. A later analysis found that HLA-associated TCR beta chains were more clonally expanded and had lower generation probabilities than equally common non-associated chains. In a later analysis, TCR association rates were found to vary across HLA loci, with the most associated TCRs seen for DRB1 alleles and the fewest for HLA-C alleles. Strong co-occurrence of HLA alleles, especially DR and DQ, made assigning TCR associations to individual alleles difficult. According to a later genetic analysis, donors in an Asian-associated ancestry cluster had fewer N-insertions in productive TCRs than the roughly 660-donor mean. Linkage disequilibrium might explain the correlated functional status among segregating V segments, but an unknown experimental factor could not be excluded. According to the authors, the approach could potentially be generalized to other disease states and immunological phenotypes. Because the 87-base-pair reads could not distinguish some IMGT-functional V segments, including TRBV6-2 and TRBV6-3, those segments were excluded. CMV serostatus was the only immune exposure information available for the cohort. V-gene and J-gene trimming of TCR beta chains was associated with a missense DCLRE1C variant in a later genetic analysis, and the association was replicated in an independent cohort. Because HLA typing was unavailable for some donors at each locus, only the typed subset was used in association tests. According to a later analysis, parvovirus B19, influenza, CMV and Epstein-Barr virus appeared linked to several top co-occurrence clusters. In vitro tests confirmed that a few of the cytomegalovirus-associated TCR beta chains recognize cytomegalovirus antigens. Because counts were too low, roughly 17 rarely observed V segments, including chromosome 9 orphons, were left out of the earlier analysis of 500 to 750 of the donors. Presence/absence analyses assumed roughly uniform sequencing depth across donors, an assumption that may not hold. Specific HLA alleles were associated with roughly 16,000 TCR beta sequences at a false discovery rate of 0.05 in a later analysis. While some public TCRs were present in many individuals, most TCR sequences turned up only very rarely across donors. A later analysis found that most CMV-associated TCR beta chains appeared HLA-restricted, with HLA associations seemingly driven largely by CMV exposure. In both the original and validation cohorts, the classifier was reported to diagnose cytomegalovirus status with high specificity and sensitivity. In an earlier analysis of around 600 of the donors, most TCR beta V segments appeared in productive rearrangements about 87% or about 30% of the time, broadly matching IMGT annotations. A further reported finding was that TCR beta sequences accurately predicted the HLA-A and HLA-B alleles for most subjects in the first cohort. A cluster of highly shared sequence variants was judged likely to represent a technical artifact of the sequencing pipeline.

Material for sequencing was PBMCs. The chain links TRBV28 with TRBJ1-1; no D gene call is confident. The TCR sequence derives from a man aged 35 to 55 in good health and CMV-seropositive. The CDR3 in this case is CASSFIMNTEAFF. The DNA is TGTGCCAGCAGTTTTATTATGAACACTGAAGCTTTCTTT. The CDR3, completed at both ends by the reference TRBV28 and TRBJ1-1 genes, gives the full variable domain DVKVTQSSRYLVKRTGEKVFLECVQDMDHENMFWYRQDPGLGLRLIYFSYDVKMKEKGDIPEGYSVSREKKERFSLILESASTNQTSMYLCASSFIMNTEAFFGQGTRLTVV.